This is a list of T cell receptor beta chains from one sample in a study of blood T cell repertoires in COVID-19. Profiled with immunoSEQ multiplex PCR; TCRdb holds only in-frame clones, not every one. Of hundreds of thousands of clones listed, 89% were seen once; the top ten hold approximately 3%. The sequenced material came from peripheral blood. Receptors were obtained from a woman in her thirties with COVID-19, enrolled during active disease. The CDR3 runs from the conserved cysteine through the conserved F or W. D genes are given only for firm matches. Expanded clones get a size class; other rows say once, few or many, or leave the size out.

clone_size	v_call	d_call	j_call	cdr3_aa	cdr3_nt
-	TRBV5-1	-	TRBJ2-3	CASRGGTSTDTQYF	TGCGCCAGCAGAGGAGGAACTAGCACAGATACGCAGTATTTT
-	TRBV11-2	-	TRBJ1-5	CASSLVGDQPQHF	TGTGCCAGCAGCTTAGTAGGGGATCAGCCCCAGCATTTT
-	TRBV5-8	TRBD1	TRBJ2-5	CASSPGQQETQYF	TGTGCCAGCAGCCCGGGACAGCAAGAGACCCAGTACTTC
-	TRBV7-2	TRBD2	TRBJ2-1	CASSRGLAGGSNEQFF	TGTGCCAGCAGCCGGGGACTAGCGGGAGGTTCGAATGAGCAGTTCTTC
-	TRBV19	TRBD1	TRBJ1-5	CASSTPGQGDNQPQHF	TGTGCCAGTAGTACCCCGGGACAGGGGGACAATCAGCCCCAGCATTTT
-	TRBV19	-	TRBJ2-2	CATGVTELFF	TGTGCCACAGGGGTCACGGAGCTGTTTTTT
few	TRBV5-1	-	TRBJ1-1	CASSLAEGDMNTEAFF	TGCGCCAGCAGCTTGGCCGAGGGAGACATGAACACTGAAGCTTTCTTT
-	TRBV6-5	TRBD2	TRBJ2-1	CASTSSGRSYNEQFF	TGTGCCAGCACTTCTAGCGGGAGGTCCTACAATGAGCAGTTCTTC
-	TRBV15	TRBD1	TRBJ2-7	CATSTPGTGGYEQYF	TGTGCCACCAGCACGCCCGGGACAGGGGGGTACGAGCAGTACTTC
-	TRBV11-2	-	TRBJ1-1	CASSFPSIEAVKAFF	TGTGCCAGCAGCTTCCCCTCGATCGAGGCCGTGAAAGCTTTCTTT
-	TRBV18	TRBD1	TRBJ1-1	CASSPPRQGAEAFF	TGTGCCAGCTCACCACCCCGACAGGGGGCTGAAGCTTTCTTT
-	TRBV11-3	TRBD2	TRBJ2-1	CASSPLAGSYNEQFF	TGTGCCAGCAGCCCGCTAGCGGGGTCTTACAATGAGCAGTTCTTC
-	TRBV4-2	-	TRBJ2-7	CASSQPPGVLGEQYF	TGTGCCAGCAGCCAACCGCCCGGGGTGTTGGGCGAGCAGTACTTC
-	TRBV3-1/TRBV3-2	TRBD1	TRBJ1-3	CASRQYGQGDDCSGNTIYF	TGTGCCAGCAGACAATACGGACAGGGGGACGACTGCTCTGGAAACACCATATATTTT
-	TRBV4-3	-	TRBJ2-1	CASSQDRGLEQFF	TGCGCCAGCAGCCAAGATCGGGGTCTCGAGCAGTTCTTC
-	TRBV28	TRBD1	TRBJ1-4	CASSFRAGGRGNEKLFF	TGTGCCAGCAGTTTTAGGGCAGGGGGACGGGGTAATGAAAAACTGTTTTTT
few	TRBV29-1	-	TRBJ1-3	CSVETGIRNTIYF	TGCAGCGTTGAAACAGGGATTCGAAACACCATATATTTT
-	TRBV6-2/TRBV6-3	-	TRBJ2-5	CASSTYQPSQETQYF	TGTGCCAGCAGTACTTACCAACCGAGCCAAGAGACCCAGTACTTC
-	TRBV2	TRBD1	TRBJ1-1	CASSRDGQGGTEAFF	TGTGCCAGCAGTCGAGACGGACAGGGGGGCACTGAAGCTTTCTTT
few	TRBV4-2	TRBD2	TRBJ2-6	CASSPFFVLAGGPGANVLTF	TGTGCCAGCAGCCCTTTTTTTGTCCTAGCGGGGGGGCCTGGGGCCAACGTCCTGACTTTC
-	TRBV4-1	TRBD2	TRBJ2-4	CASSQASGRVGAKNIQYF	TGCGCCAGCAGCCAAGCTAGCGGGAGGGTCGGGGCCAAAAACATTCAGTACTTC
-	TRBV18	-	TRBJ2-2	CASSPLVLGTGELFF	TGTGCCAGCTCACCATTAGTTCTCGGCACCGGGGAGCTGTTTTTT
-	TRBV4-3	TRBD1	TRBJ2-7	CASSQGLGQDAYEQYF	TGCGCCAGCAGCCAAGGACTTGGACAGGACGCCTACGAGCAGTACTTC
few	TRBV7-2	TRBD1	TRBJ1-6	CASSFSGTGVSPLHF	TGTGCCAGCAGCTTTTCCGGGACAGGGGTATCACCCCTCCACTTT
-	TRBV7-2	TRBD1	TRBJ2-4	CASSFQWTGETKNIQYF	TGTGCCAGCAGCTTTCAATGGACAGGGGAAACCAAAAACATTCAGTACTTC
-	TRBV9	-	TRBJ2-5	CASSRGGETQYF	TGTGCCAGCTCGCGAGGGGGAGAGACCCAGTACTTC
few	TRBV18	-	TRBJ1-1	CASSPGQLNTEAFF	TGTGCCAGCTCACCGGGACAATTGAACACTGAAGCTTTCTTT
-	TRBV28	-	TRBJ1-6	CASRSLEDYNSPLHF	TGTGCCAGCAGGTCGTTAGAAGACTATAATTCACCCCTCCACTTT